This T cell receptor (beta chain) appears in the sequencing data of a study of CD8+ T cells in alopecia areata. The overall study: Each day, treated patients took oral tofacitinib twice, at 5 to 10 mg per dose. Overall study results and limits: There were also resident alphabeta T cells of normal skin sequenced in scalp samples. Alopecia totalis/universalis scalp especially showed more expanded CD8+ clones than normal scalp.

In regard to this clone: The antigen remains undetermined.

Looked up from germline, CDR1 is GTSNPN and CDR2 is SVGIG (reference sequence). This CDR3 contains 13 residues. V gave up 5 bases and J gave up 5 bases; unmatched junction bases: 6. RNA, once extracted, was reverse transcribed into cDNA for use as the sequencing template. Measured with immunoSEQ multiplex PCR; TCRdb has only the in-frame clones, and not every one. Altogether about 180,000 clones are present, about 72% being singletons, with the ten largest covering about an eighth. The receptor was derived from a human donor with alopecia areata. This chain joins TRBV30 and TRBJ2-5; 9 positions match TRBD2. This sample comprised CD8+ T cells sorted from blood, obtained at week 0. The CDR3 is CAWSSGVWETQYF. As DNA, the CDR3 is TGTGCCTGGTCTAGCGGGGTTTGGGAGACCCAGTACTTC.